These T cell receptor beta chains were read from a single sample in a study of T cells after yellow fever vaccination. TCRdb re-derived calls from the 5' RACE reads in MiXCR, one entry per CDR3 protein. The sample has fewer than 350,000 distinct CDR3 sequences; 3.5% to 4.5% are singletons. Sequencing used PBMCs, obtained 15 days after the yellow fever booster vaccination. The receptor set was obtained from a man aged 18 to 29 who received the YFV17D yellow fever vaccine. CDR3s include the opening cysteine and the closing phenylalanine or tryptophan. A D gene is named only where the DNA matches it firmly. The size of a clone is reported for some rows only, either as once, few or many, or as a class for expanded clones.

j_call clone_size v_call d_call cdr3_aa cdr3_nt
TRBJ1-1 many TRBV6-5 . CASSYRAGGNTEAFF TGTGCCAGCAGTTACCGGGCAGGAGGGAACACTGAAGCTTTCTTT
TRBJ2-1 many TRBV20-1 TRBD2 CSARDSTSGGYNEQFF TGCAGTGCTAGAGATTCCACTAGCGGGGGGTACAATGAGCAGTTCTTC
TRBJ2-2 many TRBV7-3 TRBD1 CASSWTGNTGELFF TGTGCCAGCAGCTGGACAGGGAACACCGGGGAGCTGTTTTTT
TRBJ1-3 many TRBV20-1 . CSARSVPRHSGNTIYF TGCAGTGCTAGGAGTGTCCCACGCCACTCTGGAAACACCATATATTTT
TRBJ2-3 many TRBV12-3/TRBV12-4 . CASSLAVHSTDTQYF TGTGCCAGCAGTTTAGCGGTACATAGCACAGATACGCAGTATTTT
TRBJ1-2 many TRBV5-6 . CASSPGQMNGYTF TGTGCCAGCAGCCCCGGACAGATGAATGGCTACACCTTC
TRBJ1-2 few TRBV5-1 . CASSLLGDNSGYTF TGCGCCAGCAGCTTGTTGGGGGACAACTCTGGCTACACCTTC
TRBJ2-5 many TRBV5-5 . CASSLRGNQETQYF TGTGCCAGCAGCTTGAGGGGAAACCAAGAGACCCAGTACTTC
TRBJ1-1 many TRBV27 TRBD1 CASSSQQGATYTEAFF TGTGCCAGCAGTTCCCAACAGGGGGCCACCTACACTGAAGCTTTCTTT
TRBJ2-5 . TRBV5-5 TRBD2 CASSPGLAGVYQETQYF TGTGCCAGCAGCCCCGGACTAGCGGGGGTGTACCAAGAGACCCAGTACTTC
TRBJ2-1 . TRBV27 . CASSLSSGAYEQFF TGTGCCAGCAGTTTATCGTCGGGGGCCTATGAGCAGTTCTTC
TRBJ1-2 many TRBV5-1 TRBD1 CASSLVPGQGTEGGYTF TGCGCCAGCAGCTTGGTCCCGGGACAGGGAACGGAGGGTGGCTACACCTTC
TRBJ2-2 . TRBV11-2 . CASSLVAHSTGELFF TGTGCCAGCAGCTTAGTAGCACACTCCACCGGGGAGCTGTTTTTT
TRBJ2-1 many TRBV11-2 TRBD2 CASSPLAGNSYNEQFF TGTGCCAGCAGCCCCTTAGCGGGGAACTCCTACAATGAGCAGTTCTTC
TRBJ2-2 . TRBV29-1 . CSVGDQLANTGELFF TGCAGCGTTGGTGACCAACTCGCGAACACCGGGGAGCTGTTTTTT
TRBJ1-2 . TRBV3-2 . CASSQEWGSRYTF TGTGCCAGCAGCCAAGAATGGGGGAGCCGCTACACCTTC
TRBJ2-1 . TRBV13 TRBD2 CASTERGGSYNEQFF TGTGCCAGCACTGAGCGGGGGGGCTCCTACAATGAGCAGTTCTTC
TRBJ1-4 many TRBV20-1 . CSASQPVIEKLFF TGCAGTGCCTCACAGCCCGTAATTGAAAAACTGTTTTTT
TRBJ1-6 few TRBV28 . CASKTPGQNSPLHF TGTGCCAGCAAAACCCCAGGTCAAAATTCACCCCTCCACTTT
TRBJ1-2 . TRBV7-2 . CASSLALVGYGYTF TGTGCCAGCAGCTTAGCGTTGGTTGGCTATGGCTACACCTTC
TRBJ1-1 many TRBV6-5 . CASSYSGVSTEAFF TGTGCCAGCAGTTACTCAGGGGTATCGACTGAAGCTTTCTTT
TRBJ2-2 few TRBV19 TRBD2 CASSPGTSGVGELFF TGTGCCAGTAGTCCAGGGACTAGCGGGGTCGGGGAGCTGTTTTTT
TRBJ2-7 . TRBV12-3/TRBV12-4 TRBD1 CASSLGDRGHEQYF TGTGCCAGCAGTTTAGGGGACAGGGGCCACGAGCAGTACTTC
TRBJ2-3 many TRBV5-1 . CASSLGARDTQYF TGCGCCAGCAGCTTGGGGGCTCGGGATACGCAGTATTTT
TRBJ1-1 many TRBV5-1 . CASSLESTEAFF TGCGCCAGCAGCTTGGAGAGCACTGAAGCTTTCTTT
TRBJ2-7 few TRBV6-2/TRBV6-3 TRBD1 CASRPPPWTGNYEQYF TGTGCCAGCAGACCCCCCCCGTGGACAGGGAACTACGAGCAGTACTTC
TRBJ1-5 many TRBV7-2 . CASSSSRGSNQPQHF TGTGCCAGCAGCTCCTCGCGGGGAAGCAATCAGCCCCAGCATTTT
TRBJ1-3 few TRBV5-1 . CASSLAWMGAGGNTIYF TGCGCCAGCAGCTTGGCGTGGATGGGGGCAGGCGGAAACACCATATATTTT
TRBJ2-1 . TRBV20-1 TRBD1 CSANGQADNEQFF TGCAGTGCTAACGGACAGGCCGACAATGAGCAGTTCTTC
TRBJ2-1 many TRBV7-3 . CASSRTDSSYNEQFF TGTGCCAGCAGCCGTACGGATTCTTCCTACAATGAGCAGTTCTTC
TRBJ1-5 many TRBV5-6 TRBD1 CASSLGQGFQPQHF TGTGCCAGCAGCTTGGGACAGGGGTTTCAGCCCCAGCATTTT
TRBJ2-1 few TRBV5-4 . CASSFRGGKDEQFF TGTGCCAGCAGCTTTCGCGGGGGCAAGGATGAGCAGTTCTTC
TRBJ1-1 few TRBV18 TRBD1 CASSTRTGMNTEAFF TGTGCCAGCTCAACCCGGACAGGAATGAACACTGAAGCTTTCTTT
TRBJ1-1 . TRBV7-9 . CASSPGEGGAFF TGTGCCAGCAGCCCTGGTGAGGGCGGAGCTTTCTTT
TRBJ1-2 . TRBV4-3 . CASSQELGSPGGGYTF TGCGCCAGCAGCCAAGAGCTAGGATCCCCCGGTGGTGGCTACACCTTC
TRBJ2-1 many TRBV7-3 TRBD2 CASSPGGAGEQFF TGTGCCAGCAGCCCGGGGGGGGCGGGTGAGCAGTTCTTC
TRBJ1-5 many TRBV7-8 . CASSLFNGFGQPQHF TGTGCCAGCAGCTTATTCAACGGGTTTGGTCAGCCCCAGCATTTT
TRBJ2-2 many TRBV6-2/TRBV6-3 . CASTLAGELFF TGTGCCAGCACGCTGGCCGGGGAGCTGTTTTTT
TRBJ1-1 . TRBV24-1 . CATSDFAGEGDVTEAFF TGTGCCACCAGTGATTTTGCAGGGGAGGGGGATGTGACTGAAGCTTTCTTT
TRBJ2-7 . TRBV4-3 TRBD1 CASSQLGQGAYEQYF TGCGCCAGCAGCCAACTGGGACAGGGGGCCTACGAGCAGTACTTC
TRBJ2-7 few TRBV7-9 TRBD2 CASSPRGLAGLEQYF TGTGCCAGCAGCCCGCGCGGACTAGCGGGGCTCGAGCAGTACTTC
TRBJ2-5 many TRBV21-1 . CASSKRLHWDSYFQETQYF TGTGCCAGCAGCAAACGCCTGCACTGGGACAGCTACTTCCAAGAGACCCAGTACTTC
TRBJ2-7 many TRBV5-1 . CASSLEGGTYEQYF TGCGCCAGCAGCTTGGAGGGGGGCACCTACGAGCAGTACTTC
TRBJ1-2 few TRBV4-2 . CASSQAGQFNYGYTF TGTGCCAGCAGCCAAGCAGGACAGTTCAACTATGGCTACACCTTC
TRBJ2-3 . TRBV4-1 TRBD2 CAGSSSGGTDTQYF TGCGCCGGCAGCTCTAGCGGGGGGACAGATACGCAGTATTTT
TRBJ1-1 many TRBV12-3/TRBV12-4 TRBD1 CASRWTGGNTEAFF TGTGCCAGCAGGTGGACAGGGGGAAACACTGAAGCTTTCTTT
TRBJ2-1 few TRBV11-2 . CASSLNTGPLGNEQFF TGTGCCAGCAGCTTGAATACAGGCCCATTGGGGAATGAGCAGTTCTTC
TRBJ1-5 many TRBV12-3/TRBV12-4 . CASSLNRAQPQHF TGTGCCAGCAGCCTAAACCGGGCTCAGCCCCAGCATTTT
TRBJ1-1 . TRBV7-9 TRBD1 CASSFSSGGEYEAFF TGTGCCAGCAGCTTCTCTTCAGGGGGCGAATATGAAGCTTTCTTT